A selection of T cell receptor beta chains follows, all from one sample in a study of shared clonotypes between healthy human individuals. Repertoires were generated with immunoSEQ multiplex PCR, while TCRdb's copy carries only in-frame clones and drops some. The sample includes over 100,000 clones, 68% of them seen just once. Sequenced material: memory CD8+ T cells sorted from blood. The receptors here all came from a young woman in good health. Both conserved end residues are part of each CDR3. The order of the fields is clone size, V gene, J gene, D gene, CDR3 DNA, CDR3 protein. D genes are given only for firm matches. Size is omitted from some rows. Given values are once, few, many or a class for expanded clones.

clone_size: NA; v_call: TRBV25-1; j_call: TRBJ2-7; d_call: NA; cdr3_nt: TGTGCCAGCAGTGGGGGGGACAAGGTATCCTACGAGCAGTACTTC; cdr3_aa: CASSGGDKVSYEQYF
clone_size: NA; v_call: TRBV27; j_call: TRBJ2-7; d_call: TRBD2; cdr3_nt: TGTGCCAGCAGCCTTGACGGGAGGTGGTACGAGCAGTACTTC; cdr3_aa: CASSLDGRWYEQYF
clone_size: once; v_call: TRBV4-1; j_call: TRBJ2-7; d_call: NA; cdr3_nt: TGCGCCAGCAGCCAAGATCTTCGGGAGCGTGTCTACGAGCAGTACTTC; cdr3_aa: CASSQDLRERVYEQYF
clone_size: NA; v_call: TRBV5-8; j_call: TRBJ1-5; d_call: NA; cdr3_nt: TGTGCCAGCAGAACACAGGGTTTTCAGCCCCAGCATTTT; cdr3_aa: CASRTQGFQPQHF
clone_size: NA; v_call: TRBV28; j_call: TRBJ1-1; d_call: TRBD1; cdr3_nt: TGTGCCAGCAATCGCTGGACAGGGTGGAACACTGAAGCTTTCTTT; cdr3_aa: CASNRWTGWNTEAFF
clone_size: NA; v_call: TRBV11-2; j_call: TRBJ2-1; d_call: NA; cdr3_nt: TGTGCCAGCAGCTCCGGCGGTTACAATGAGCAGTTCTTC; cdr3_aa: CASSSGGYNEQFF
clone_size: many; v_call: TRBV10-3; j_call: TRBJ2-7; d_call: TRBD1; cdr3_nt: TGTGCCATCAGTGAATCCTCGGACAGGCCCGAGCAGTACTTC; cdr3_aa: CAISESSDRPEQYF
clone_size: NA; v_call: TRBV13; j_call: TRBJ2-7; d_call: NA; cdr3_nt: TGTGCCAGCAGCTTATGGGGTCCCCTACACGGGTACGAGCAGTACTTC; cdr3_aa: CASSLWGPLHGYEQYF
clone_size: NA; v_call: TRBV27; j_call: TRBJ2-3; d_call: NA; cdr3_nt: TGTGCCTCCGGGACTGGGGCCGATACGCAGTATTTT; cdr3_aa: CASGTGADTQYF
clone_size: many; v_call: TRBV25-1; j_call: TRBJ2-3; d_call: NA; cdr3_nt: TGTGCCAGTCTCCAGGGTCCAGATACGCAGTATTTT; cdr3_aa: CASLQGPDTQYF
clone_size: NA; v_call: TRBV7-8; j_call: TRBJ1-2; d_call: TRBD1; cdr3_nt: TGTGCCAGCAGCTTAACTGTTCAGGGGGCCAACTATGGCTACACCTTC; cdr3_aa: CASSLTVQGANYGYTF
clone_size: NA; v_call: TRBV29-1; j_call: TRBJ2-7; d_call: NA; cdr3_nt: TGCAGCGTCGCCGGGACCTCCTACGAGCAGTACTTC; cdr3_aa: CSVAGTSYEQYF
clone_size: NA; v_call: TRBV7-9; j_call: TRBJ1-1; d_call: TRBD1; cdr3_nt: TGTGCCAGCAGCTCCACAGGGGAGAATGCTGAAGCTTTCTTT; cdr3_aa: CASSSTGENAEAFF
clone_size: NA; v_call: TRBV1; j_call: TRBJ2-3; d_call: NA; cdr3_nt: TGCACCAGCAGCCAAGATAGGACTAGCGGGTGTAGCACAGATACGCAGTATTTT; cdr3_aa: CTSSQDRTSGCSTDTQYF
clone_size: NA; v_call: TRBV5-1; j_call: TRBJ1-4; d_call: NA; cdr3_nt: TGCGCCAGCAGCTTGGTTCGAACAGAGTCTAATGAAAAACTGTTTTTT; cdr3_aa: CASSLVRTESNEKLFF
clone_size: NA; v_call: TRBV7-2; j_call: TRBJ1-5; d_call: NA; cdr3_nt: TGTGCCAGCAGCTTAGCTATCGGAGAAAGTGGTCAGCCCCAGCATTTT; cdr3_aa: CASSLAIGESGQPQHF
clone_size: NA; v_call: TRBV28; j_call: TRBJ2-5; d_call: NA; cdr3_nt: TGTGCCAGCAGTTTATTCACCACAAGGGGAGAGACCCAGTACTTC; cdr3_aa: CASSLFTTRGETQYF
clone_size: NA; v_call: TRBV10-3; j_call: TRBJ2-2; d_call: TRBD1; cdr3_nt: TGTGCCATCCCCCTCGGACAGGGTAGTAACACCGGGGAGCTGTTTTTT; cdr3_aa: CAIPLGQGSNTGELFF
clone_size: NA; v_call: TRBV6-6; j_call: TRBJ1-5; d_call: NA; cdr3_nt: TGTGCCAGCAGCGAAGATTGGGAAAATCAGCCCCAGCATTTT; cdr3_aa: CASSEDWENQPQHF
clone_size: few; v_call: TRBV7-6; j_call: TRBJ2-7; d_call: TRBD1; cdr3_nt: TGTGCCAGCAGCGGACAGGGCGATGTAGCCGAGCAGTACTTC; cdr3_aa: CASSGQGDVAEQYF
clone_size: once; v_call: TRBV2; j_call: TRBJ1-5; d_call: TRBD1; cdr3_nt: TGTGCCAGCAGCGAGGGACAGACTAATCAGCCCCAGCATTTT; cdr3_aa: CASSEGQTNQPQHF
clone_size: few; v_call: TRBV6-1; j_call: TRBJ2-2; d_call: NA; cdr3_nt: TGTGCCAGCAGTGAGACGTCGGGGGGCGGGAAGATGTCCGGGGAGCTGTTTTTT; cdr3_aa: CASSETSGGGKMSGELFF
clone_size: NA; v_call: TRBV5-6; j_call: TRBJ2-7; d_call: NA; cdr3_nt: TGTGCCAGCAGCATAGGATTCGAGCAGTACTTC; cdr3_aa: CASSIGFEQYF
clone_size: once; v_call: TRBV30; j_call: TRBJ1-1; d_call: NA; cdr3_nt: TGTGCCTACGGGACTTCCAATGAAGCTTTCTTT; cdr3_aa: CAYGTSNEAFF
clone_size: NA; v_call: TRBV7-2; j_call: TRBJ2-7; d_call: NA; cdr3_nt: TGTGCCAGCAGCTTAGATGGGACTACAGGGAACGAGCAGTACTTC; cdr3_aa: CASSLDGTTGNEQYF
clone_size: many; v_call: TRBV19; j_call: TRBJ1-4; d_call: NA; cdr3_nt: TGTGCCAGTAGTACACGGGACGCCGCAACTAATGAAAAACTGTTTTTT; cdr3_aa: CASSTRDAATNEKLFF
clone_size: NA; v_call: TRBV27; j_call: TRBJ1-2; d_call: TRBD1; cdr3_nt: TGTGCCAGCAGTACCAGGGGGTTAGGGTATGGCTACACCTTC; cdr3_aa: CASSTRGLGYGYTF
clone_size: NA; v_call: TRBV28; j_call: TRBJ1-5; d_call: NA; cdr3_nt: TGTGCCAGCAGTTCGTGGGACCCACTTGGGAGCAATCAGCCCCAGCATTTT; cdr3_aa: CASSSWDPLGSNQPQHF
clone_size: NA; v_call: TRBV9; j_call: TRBJ2-7; d_call: NA; cdr3_nt: TGTGCCAGCAGCGGCCGGGACTCCTCTCTGTACGAGCAGTACTTC; cdr3_aa: CASSGRDSSLYEQYF
clone_size: NA; v_call: TRBV5-4; j_call: TRBJ2-1; d_call: TRBD2; cdr3_nt: TGTGCCAGCAGCTTGCTAGCGGGAGATGGCAATGAGCAGTTCTTC; cdr3_aa: CASSLLAGDGNEQFF
clone_size: NA; v_call: TRBV15; j_call: TRBJ2-1; d_call: NA; cdr3_nt: TGTGCCACCAGGAAGGGAGCCCTAGTCGAGAGATACAATGAGCAGTTCTTC; cdr3_aa: CATRKGALVERYNEQFF
clone_size: few; v_call: TRBV9; j_call: TRBJ2-7; d_call: NA; cdr3_nt: TGTGCCAGCAGCGTAGAACCCCTAATCGGCGAGCAGTACTTC; cdr3_aa: CASSVEPLIGEQYF
clone_size: NA; v_call: TRBV27; j_call: TRBJ2-7; d_call: TRBD1; cdr3_nt: TGTGCCAGCAGTTCACAGGGGGTTTTCTACGAGCAGTACTTC; cdr3_aa: CASSSQGVFYEQYF
clone_size: NA; v_call: TRBV7-2; j_call: TRBJ1-5; d_call: NA; cdr3_nt: TGTGCCAGCAGCTTACGGTACAATCAGCCCCAGCATTTT; cdr3_aa: CASSLRYNQPQHF
clone_size: NA; v_call: TRBV11-2; j_call: TRBJ2-5; d_call: TRBD2; cdr3_nt: TGTGCCAGCAGCGTCGGGACTAATCAAGAGACCCAGTACTTC; cdr3_aa: CASSVGTNQETQYF
clone_size: many; v_call: TRBV6-1; j_call: TRBJ2-2; d_call: NA; cdr3_nt: TGTGCCAGCAGTTCGAAGGACACCGGGGAGCTGTTTTTT; cdr3_aa: CASSSKDTGELFF
clone_size: NA; v_call: TRBV19; j_call: TRBJ2-2; d_call: NA; cdr3_nt: TGTGCCAGTAGTATAGGTCAGGCCTACGGGGAGCTGTTTTTT; cdr3_aa: CASSIGQAYGELFF
clone_size: NA; v_call: TRBV7-9; j_call: TRBJ2-7; d_call: NA; cdr3_nt: TGTGCCAGCAGCATCGATCGGGGGTACGAGCAGTACTTC; cdr3_aa: CASSIDRGYEQYF
clone_size: NA; v_call: TRBV5-1; j_call: TRBJ2-3; d_call: NA; cdr3_nt: TGCGCCAGCAAGGACGGCGCTAGCACAGATACGCAGTATTTT; cdr3_aa: CASKDGASTDTQYF
clone_size: NA; v_call: TRBV14; j_call: TRBJ2-1; d_call: NA; cdr3_nt: TGTGCCAGCAGCCAAGTCTTGTCTCCCCGGGTTGAGCAGTTCTTC; cdr3_aa: CASSQVLSPRVEQFF
clone_size: NA; v_call: TRBV19; j_call: TRBJ2-1; d_call: NA; cdr3_nt: TGTGCCAGTAGTATTGGTGGGAGACCCTACAATGAGCAGTTCTTC; cdr3_aa: CASSIGGRPYNEQFF
clone_size: NA; v_call: TRBV6-1; j_call: TRBJ1-3; d_call: NA; cdr3_nt: TGTGCCAGCAGTGAAGGAGTGGGCACCTCTGGAAACACCATATATTTT; cdr3_aa: CASSEGVGTSGNTIYF
clone_size: NA; v_call: TRBV13; j_call: TRBJ2-7; d_call: TRBD2; cdr3_nt: TGTGCCAGCAGCTTAGGACTAGCGGGGGCAAGGTACTTC; cdr3_aa: CASSLGLAGARYF
clone_size: NA; v_call: TRBV15; j_call: TRBJ2-7; d_call: NA; cdr3_nt: TGTGCCACCAGCAGTGATCGGAGCGGGTACTACGAGCAGTACTTC; cdr3_aa: CATSSDRSGYYEQYF
clone_size: few; v_call: TRBV25-1; j_call: TRBJ2-3; d_call: NA; cdr3_nt: TGTGCCAGCGGGGGGACAGATACGCAGTATTTT; cdr3_aa: CASGGTDTQYF
clone_size: NA; v_call: TRBV11-2; j_call: TRBJ2-5; d_call: NA; cdr3_nt: TGTGCCAGCAGCTTAGTAATCCAGGGCCAAGAGACCCAGTACTTC; cdr3_aa: CASSLVIQGQETQYF
clone_size: NA; v_call: TRBV30; j_call: TRBJ1-2; d_call: NA; cdr3_nt: TGTGCCTGGGGCGACCTCGGGTCTAACTATGGCTACACCTTC; cdr3_aa: CAWGDLGSNYGYTF
clone_size: NA; v_call: TRBV6-4; j_call: TRBJ2-2; d_call: NA; cdr3_nt: TGTGCCAGCAGCAACTCAGAAACCGGGGAGCTGTTTTTT; cdr3_aa: CASSNSETGELFF
clone_size: NA; v_call: TRBV30; j_call: TRBJ1-5; d_call: NA; cdr3_nt: TGTGCCTGGAGTGAGGTGGTGAATCAGCCCCAGCATTTT; cdr3_aa: CAWSEVVNQPQHF
clone_size: NA; v_call: TRBV7-7; j_call: TRBJ2-5; d_call: TRBD1; cdr3_nt: TGTGCCAGCAGCCCACAGGGGGTAGCGACCCAGTACTTC; cdr3_aa: CASSPQGVATQYF
clone_size: NA; v_call: TRBV7-2; j_call: TRBJ2-2; d_call: TRBD2; cdr3_nt: TGTGCCAGCAGCTTAGACGGGAGGGCCATGACCGGGGAGCTGTTTTTT; cdr3_aa: CASSLDGRAMTGELFF